These 21 T cell receptor beta chains were sequenced from one sample in a study of lymphopenia after photon versus proton radiotherapy. Sequenced by immunoSEQ multiplex PCR; TCRdb stores in-frame clones only, minus some. This sample carries roughly 63,000 clones, 70% to 85% of them seen once, and the ten largest clones take around 2%. The sample was peripheral blood, taken from a patient treated with proton-based radiotherapy. The receptors come from a man aged 55 to 69 with pancreatic cancer.

V and J are TRBV28 and TRBJ1-3; possible D gene TRBD1, 6 bases. Looked up from germline, CDR1 is MDHEN and CDR2 is SYDVKM. V was cut by 6 bases and J by 3 bases, with 15 bases left in between. CDR3 length: 15 amino acids. The CDR3 sequence: CASSGGGRFGNTIYF. CDR3 DNA sequence: TGTGCCAGCAGCGGAGGGGGGAGGTTTGGAAACACCATATATTTT.

This rearrangement joins TRBV7-2 to TRBJ1-4, with TRBD1 as a possible D gene (6 bases). V was pared by 1 base and J by 14 bases, with 14 bases between. The CDR3 is 13 amino acids. Per germline, CDR1 SGHTA and CDR2 FQGNSA. The CDR3: CASSLVGAAELFF. As DNA, the CDR3 is TGTGCCAGCAGCTTAGTGGGGGCGGCAGAGCTGTTTTTT.

The rearrangement uses TRBV10-3 and TRBJ2-1; 10 nucleotides agree with TRBD2. This CDR3 spans 15 amino acids. V was clipped by 3 bases and J by 10 bases; unmatched bases: 9. Germline CDR1 ENHRY, CDR2 SYGVKD. The CDR3 DNA reads TGTGCCATCAGTGAATCTAGCGGGGGAGCCGGGGAGCAGTTCTTC. It translates to CAISESSGGAGEQFF.

The rearrangement uses TRBV7-3 and TRBJ2-3; a possible D gene is TRBD1 (5 bases). This CDR3 region has 14 residues. Germline V gene lookup returns CDR1 SGHTA and CDR2 FQGTGA. V shed 2 bases and J shed 3 bases, with 9 bases lying between them. The DNA of the CDR3 is TGTGCCAGCAGCTTAGGGCAGGGAACAGATACGCAGTATTTT. The encoded protein is CASSLGQGTDTQYF. Filled out from reference TRBV7-3 and TRBJ2-3, the complete variable domain reads GAGVSQTPSNKVTEKGKYVELRCDPISGHTALYWYRQSLGQGPEFLIYFQGTGAADDSGLPNDRFFAVRPEGSVSTLKIQRTERGDSAVYLCASSLGQGTDTQYFGPGTRLTVL.

In its sample, this clone was seen once. The V gene is TRBV28, the J gene TRBJ2-5, with D unresolved. V lost 4 bases and J lost 6, with 6 bases in between. The CDR3 runs to 11 residues. Germline V gene lookup returns CDR1 MDHEN and CDR2 SYDVKM. CDR3 in DNA: TGTGCCAGCAGTTCTCCACAGACCCAGTACTTC. It is translated as CASSSPQTQYF.

The rearrangement uses TRBV6-5 and TRBJ2-7; TRBD2 matches at 9 bases. Germline trimming cut 5 bases from V and 2 bases from J; bases unmatched to any gene: 7. CDR3 length equals 15 residues. Germline lookup yields CDR1 MNHEY and CDR2 SVGAGI. The CDR3 loop is CASSVLAGTTYEQYF. CDR3 coding DNA: TGTGCCAGCAGTGTGCTAGCGGGGACTACCTACGAGCAGTACTTC.

V gene TRBV27 combines with J gene TRBJ1-5; no firm D call. The CDR3 loop spans 12 amino acids. V gave up 6 bases and J gave up 4 bases, with 7 bases separating them. Germline V CDR1 and CDR2: MNHEY, SMNVEV (reference sequence). CDR3 nucleotides: TGTGCCAGCAGCTCGACAAATCAGCCCCAGCATTTT. Protein product: CASSSTNQPQHF.

CDR3 in amino acids: CASSPAQGGGIYGYTF. The CDR3 bases are TGTGCCAGCAGCCCGGCTCAAGGCGGCGGAATCTATGGCTACACCTTC. The chain carries TRBV5-6 and TRBJ1-2, with D hard to call. V was shortened by 4 bases and J by 4 bases, with 20 bases between the two germline ends. Germline V gene lookup returns CDR1 SGHDT and CDR2 YYEEEE. The CDR3 runs 16 residues.

This clone was seen only once. This chain links TRBV28 with TRBJ2-1; 14 bases agree with TRBD2. Trimming cost V 4 bases and J 0 bases; bases outside gene matches: 2. The CDR3 totals 17 residues. The germline CDR1 and CDR2 sequences are MDHEN and SYDVKM. This CDR3 reads CASSSTSGRGSYNEQFF. The CDR3 DNA reads TGTGCCAGCAGTTCGACTAGCGGGAGGGGCTCCTACAATGAGCAGTTCTTC.

A single count supports this clone. The V call is TRBV7-2, the J call TRBJ2-1; 8 bases are a match to TRBD2. CDR1 and CDR2 (germline): SGHTA, FQGNSA. The J segment lost 9 bases and the V segment lost 5 bases, leaving 12 bases of the junction unmatched. This CDR3 is built from 15 residues. CDR3 bases: TGTGCCAGCAGCCGCCCGTCGGGAGGGCCAGTTGAGCAGTTCTTC. Amino acids: CASSRPSGGPVEQFF.

The V and J genes are TRBV9 and TRBJ2-7, with TRBD2 matching over 8 bases. CDR1 and CDR2 (germline): SGDLS, YYNGEE. This CDR3 region has 16 residues. Trimming took 0 bases from V and 1 from J; bases not matched to a gene: 6. CDR3 sequence (DNA): TGTGCCAGCAGCGTAGGGGTCGCGGGGGGATCCTACGAGCAGTACTTC. This gives the protein CASSVGVAGGSYEQYF.

In this sample, this clone turned up once. Other nucleotide sequences in the sample specify the same CDR3. V and J are TRBV6-6 and TRBJ1-3, with 8 bases aligning to TRBD1. V was pared by 6 bases and J by 4 bases, with 2 bases of the junction left unmatched. The CDR3 has 13 residues. Per germline, CDR1 MNHNY and CDR2 SVGAGI (reference sequence). CDR3 coding DNA: TGTGCCAGCAGCAGGGGGCAAGGAAACACCATATATTTT. Protein: CASSRGQGNTIYF.

Here the CDR3 DNA reads TGCGCCAGCAGCTTGGGGCCTAGCGGGACAAACAATGAGCAGTTCTTC. Its protein product is CASSLGPSGTNNEQFF. The rearrangement joins TRBV5-1 to TRBJ2-1; 9 nucleotides match TRBD2. The V gene end was trimmed by 0 bases and the J gene end by 5 bases; junction bases not matched to a gene: 6. CDR3 length: 16 residues. Germline V gives CDR1 SGHRS, CDR2 YFSETQ.

V usage is TRBV6-5 and J usage is TRBJ2-2; D assignment may be TRBD1 or TRBD2 (6 bases each). Per germline, CDR1 MNHEY and CDR2 SVGAGI. The V end lost 6 bases, the J end lost 2 bases, and 13 bases lay between the germline ends. The CDR3 has 15 residues. CDR3 DNA: TGTGCCAGCAGCCTACAGGGACTTAACACCGGGGAGCTGTTTTTT. Translation: CASSLQGLNTGELFF.

The chain links TRBV18 to TRBJ2-1; 9 positions agree with TRBD1. The CDR3 totals 15 residues. The J segment lost 4 bases and the V segment lost 2 bases, leaving 3 bases of the junction unmatched. CDR1 KGHSH and CDR2 LQKENI come from the germline V gene. CDR3 in amino acids: CASSPGTGQYNEQFF. CDR3 nucleotide sequence: TGTGCCAGCTCACCAGGGACAGGGCAGTACAATGAGCAGTTCTTC.

The chain couples TRBV28 to TRBJ1-1; TRBD1 might be the D (5 bases). Germline CDR1 reads MDHEN; CDR2 reads SYDVKM. The CDR3 spans 11 residues. The ends were cut back, 8 bases at V and 3 bases at J, with 7 bases in the middle. In DNA, the CDR3 is TGTGCCAGCGGGGGATACACTGAAGCTTTCTTT. Translated: CASGGYTEAFF.

CDR3 DNA sequence: TGTGCCAGCAGCCAAGAAACTAGCGGGAGGGGGAATACGCAGTATTTT. Protein product: CASSQETSGRGNTQYF. J is TRBJ2-3 and V is TRBV4-2; TRBD2 matches at 13 bases. This CDR3 is built from 16 residues. CDR1 and CDR2 from the germline V gene are LGHNA and YNFKEQ. Trimming took 0 bases from V and 7 from J; bases not matched to a gene: 4.

This clone was seen a single time. The rearrangement uses TRBV2 and TRBJ1-5; no clear D. Germline lookup yields CDR1 SNHLY and CDR2 FYNNEI. CDR3 size: 12 residues. With 0 bases removed from V and 7 bases from J, the gap between germline ends came to 4 bases. The CDR3 coding sequence is TGTGCCAGCAGTGAAGCTCAACAGCCCCAGCATTTT. Residues: CASSEAQQPQHF.

This rearrangement joins TRBV27 to TRBJ2-2; a weak D match, TRBD1 (5 bases). CDR1 is MNHEY and CDR2 is SMNVEV in the germline V gene (reference sequence). The CDR3 contains 17 residues. V was clipped by 0 bases and J by 8 bases, with 19 bases between them. The CDR3 sequence: CASSLSNRRNRIGELFF. The CDR3 DNA sequence: TGTGCCAGCAGTTTATCGAACAGGCGTAATCGTATTGGGGAGCTGTTTTTT.

The chain combines TRBV4-1 with TRBJ2-5; the D gene is possibly TRBD1 (6 bases). CDR1 is MGHRA and CDR2 is YSYEKL in the germline V gene. This CDR3 spans 13 amino acids. Trimming stripped 4 bases from V and 8 bases from J, with 14 bases between. CDR3 sequence: CASSPRQADTQYF. The CDR3 DNA sequence: TGCGCCAGCAGCCCTCGACAGGCGGACACCCAGTACTTC.

This chain joins TRBV7-9 and TRBJ2-3; weak D call: TRBD1 (5 bases). V was pared by 10 bases and J by 2 bases, with 16 bases between. Germline V CDR1 and CDR2: SEHNR, FQNEAQ (reference sequence). The CDR3 has 14 amino acids. Here the CDR3 reads CATLGTGYTDTQYF. In DNA, the CDR3 is TGTGCCACCCTGGGCACAGGTTACACAGATACGCAGTATTTT.